Each of the 23 T cell receptor beta chains below was sequenced from the same sample in a study of cytomegalovirus exposure and HLA in healthy donors. The PCR employed 60 Vbeta primers together with 13 Jbeta primers. The assay was immunoSEQ multiplex PCR, and TCRdb's table has in-frame clones only and misses some. The sample yields about 230,000 clones, 75% to 85% seen once. The specimen was PBMCs. These receptors were collected from a woman aged 55-70 years in good health and CMV-seropositive.

J is TRBJ2-5 and V is TRBV5-4, with D possibly matching TRBD2 (5 bases). Trimming pared 1 base from V and 5 bases from J, leaving 9 bases between. Germline V gene sequence: CDR1 SGHNT, CDR2 YYREEE (reference sequence). The CDR3 runs to 13 residues. CDR3 sequence (DNA): TGTGCCAGCAGCTTGAGAGGGCGGGAGACCCAGTACTTC. Translated: CASSLRGRETQYF. Full variable domain (remainder filled in from reference TRBV5-4 and TRBJ2-5): ETGVTQSPTHLIKTRGQQVTLRCSSQSGHNTVSWYQQALGQGPQFIFQYYREEENGRGNFPPRFSGLQFPNYSSELNVNALELDDSALYLCASSLRGRETQYFGPGTRLLVL.

The chain carries TRBV5-1 and TRBJ1-2; weak D call: TRBD1 (6 bases). This CDR3 is 16 amino acids long. The germline V and J ends were trimmed by 0 bases and 5 bases, with 17 bases remaining between them. Germline V gene data show CDR1 as SGHRS and CDR2 as YFSETQ. CDR3 DNA sequence: TGCGCCAGCAGCTTGGGGCCCAAACAGGGCCAGTATGGCTACACCTTC. Its protein is CASSLGPKQGQYGYTF. Combining the CDR3 with reference TRBV5-1 and TRBJ1-2 gives the whole variable domain KAGVTQTPRYLIKTRGQQVTLSCSPISGHRSVSWYQQTPGQGLQFLFEYFSETQRNKGNFPGRFSGRQFSNSRSEMNVSTLELGDSALYLCASSLGPKQGQYGYTFGSGTRLTVV.

This CDR3 is CASSTGAGGSTEAFF. CDR3 sequence (DNA): TGTGCCAGCAGTACCGGGGCAGGGGGGAGCACTGAAGCTTTCTTT. This chain uses TRBV28 with TRBJ1-1; 7 nucleotides match TRBD1. The CDR3 length is 15 residues. From germline, CDR1 is MDHEN and CDR2 SYDVKM. V lost 5 bases and J lost 4; bases outside the gene matches: 10.

The chain couples TRBV18 to TRBJ2-1, with TRBD2 matching 10 bases. Germline loops: CDR1 KGHSH, CDR2 LQKENI. The CDR3 is 15 residues long. V gave up 3 bases and J gave up 7 bases; unmatched junction bases: 6. CDR3 nucleotides: TGTGCCAGCTCACCTCTAGCGGGAGCTCAAAATGAGCAGTTCTTC. This encodes CASSPLAGAQNEQFF.

V and J are TRBV29-1 and TRBJ1-1; D might be TRBD1 (5 bases). The germline CDR1 and CDR2 sequences are SQVTM and ANQGSEA. V was clipped by 7 bases and J by 0 bases, with 15 bases between them. The CDR3 spans 14 residues. The CDR3 here is CSGLQGHVNTEAFF. The CDR3 nucleotides are TGCAGCGGTTTGCAAGGACATGTGAACACTGAAGCTTTCTTT.

The chain couples TRBV19 to TRBJ1-5; 7 positions match TRBD1. The CDR3 extends over 16 amino acids. Germline assignment: CDR1 LNHDA and CDR2 SQIVND (reference sequence). After removal of 4 bases from V and 2 bases from J, the junction contained 8 bases not matched to a gene. CDR3 loop: CASSRYHGTGNQPQHF. The CDR3 DNA is TGTGCCAGTAGTAGGTACCACGGGACAGGCAATCAGCCCCAGCATTTT.

The chain couples TRBV6-5 to TRBJ1-6; unclear D gene. This CDR3 is built from 14 residues. V lost 0 bases to trimming and J lost 8 bases, with 8 bases between them. CDR1 is MNHEY, CDR2 SVGAGI, per germline. For the CDR3, the DNA is TGTGCCAGCAGTTACTCGGTGGACTATTCACCCCTCCACTTT. Translation: CASSYSVDYSPLHF.

This chain links TRBV5-1 with TRBJ1-1; tentatively, D is TRBD1 (5 bases). The CDR3 loop spans 14 amino acids. Trimming took off 3 bases at V and 4 bases at J, with 13 bases between the two ends. Germline V lookup: CDR1 SGHRS, CDR2 YFSETQ. CDR3 loop: CASSSAGRSTEAFF. As DNA, the CDR3 is TGCGCCAGCAGCTCCGCAGGGCGGTCCACTGAAGCTTTCTTT.

V gene TRBV6-1 combines with J gene TRBJ2-3, with D perhaps TRBD1 (5 bases). The CDR3 sequence is 14 residues long. The V end lost 6 bases, the J end lost 0 bases, and 10 bases lay between the germline ends. Germline V lookup: CDR1 MNHNS, CDR2 SASEGT. Written as DNA, the CDR3 is TGTGCCAGCAGCCAGGGCACAAGCACAGATACGCAGTATTTT. This sequence encodes CASSQGTSTDTQYF.

About this clone: Its ends do not fully match the called genes, so a read error is possible. The V and J genes are TRBV7-9 and TRBJ2-2; D not certain. The CDR3 has 15 amino acids. Germline V gives CDR1 SEHNR, CDR2 FQNEAQ (reference sequence). In DNA, the CDR3 is TGTTCCAGCAGCCGACCAGGTATCAGGACCGGGGAGCTGTTTTTT. Amino acids: CSSSRPGIRTGELFF. The entire variable domain, with the rest obtained from reference TRBV7-9 and TRBJ2-2, is as follows: DTGVSQNPRHKITKRGQNVTFRCDPISEHNRLYWYRQTLGQGPEFLTYFQNEAQLEKSRLLSDRFSAERPKGSFSTLEIQRTEQGDSAMYLCSSSRPGIRTGELFFGEGSRLTVL.

V and J are TRBV28 and TRBJ1-1, with 7 bases lining up with TRBD1. Per the germline V gene, CDR1 is MDHEN and CDR2 is SYDVKM. V gave up 2 bases and J gave up 1 base; unmatched junction bases: 1. This CDR3 has 14 amino acids. The CDR3 DNA reads TGTGCCAGCAGTTTAGGACAGGCGAACACTGAAGCTTTCTTT. The encoded protein is CASSLGQANTEAFF. Full variable domain (remainder filled in from reference TRBV28 and TRBJ1-1): DVKVTQSSRYLVKRTGEKVFLECVQDMDHENMFWYRQDPGLGLRLIYFSYDVKMKEKGDIPEGYSVSREKKERFSLILESASTNQTSMYLCASSLGQANTEAFFGQGTRLTVV.

This clone was observed a handful of times. The chain couples TRBV4-3 to TRBJ1-4; D might be TRBD1 (6 bases). Trimming left V 4 bases short and J 8 bases short, with 8 bases between. Germline loops: CDR1 LGHNA, CDR2 YSLEER. This CDR3 has 12 amino acids. In nucleotides, the CDR3 is TGCGCCAGCAGCCCGCAGGGGGAAAAACTGTTTTTT. Protein sequence: CASSPQGEKLFF.

The chain combines TRBV5-1 with TRBJ2-1; 7 nucleotides align to TRBD1. J gave up 2 bases and V 4 bases, and 6 bases lay outside the gene matches. The germline V gene has CDR1 SGHRS and CDR2 YFSETQ. The CDR3 is 15 amino acids. This CDR3 reads CASSQGQTAYNEQFF. The CDR3 DNA follows: TGCGCCAGCAGCCAGGGACAGACGGCCTACAATGAGCAGTTCTTC.

The chain carries TRBV28 and TRBJ2-5; D is perhaps TRBD1 (6 bases). This CDR3 comprises 15 residues. CDR1 MDHEN and CDR2 SYDVKM come from the germline V gene. Trimming removed 6 bases at V and 6 bases at J, with 20 bases between. Here the CDR3 DNA reads TGTGCCAGCAGCCCCGGGACACCGGAACAGCAGACCCAGTACTTC. Encoded protein: CASSPGTPEQQTQYF.

The chain has TRBV18 and TRBJ2-2; 7 bases line up with TRBD1. V was pared by 0 bases and J by 1 base, with 2 bases of the junction left unmatched. The CDR3 runs 16 residues. Germline CDR1 KGHSH, CDR2 LQKENI. The CDR3 nucleotides are TGTGCCAGCTCACCACCGGGACAGCGGAACACCGGGGAGCTGTTTTTT. Amino acids: CASSPPGQRNTGELFF.

This chain's CDR3 is CASSPRQGSRNEQFF. The CDR3, as DNA: TGTGCCAGCAGCCCCCGACAGGGGAGTAGAAATGAGCAGTTCTTC. The V gene is TRBV7-6, the J gene TRBJ2-1; 8 bases are shared with TRBD1. Trimming removed 5 bases from V and 7 bases from J; junction bases left unmatched: 10. The CDR3 covers 15 residues. Per germline, CDR1 SGHVS and CDR2 FNYEAQ.

The J gene is TRBJ2-3, the V gene TRBV30; D perhaps matches TRBD1 (7 bases). V was shortened by 0 bases and J by 3 bases, with 19 bases between the two germline ends. Germline loops: CDR1 GTSNPN, CDR2 SVGIG (reference sequence). The CDR3 contains 17 residues. In DNA form, the CDR3 reads TGTGCCTGGAGTGTACGGGGGACAGTAGAGTGGACAGATACGCAGTATTTT. Translating gives CAWSVRGTVEWTDTQYF.

The chain joins TRBV6-1 to TRBJ1-5; no definite D call. Germline CDR1 is MNHNS and CDR2 is SASEGT. The CDR3 is 12 amino acids. V lost 0 bases and J 9 bases, leaving 6 bases between the germline ends. The DNA of the CDR3 is TGTGCCAGCAGTGAAGCAGGGAGGCCCCAGCATTTT. Protein: CASSEAGRPQHF.

The gene calls are TRBV5-4 and TRBJ2-5; 11 nucleotides match TRBD2. The CDR3 length is 15 residues. The V gene end was trimmed by 1 base and the J gene end by 2 bases; junction bases not matched to a gene: 1. Germline CDR1 reads SGHNT; CDR2 reads YYREEE (reference sequence). As DNA, the CDR3 is TGTGCCAGCAGCTTGACTAGCGGGGGACAAGAGACCCAGTACTTC. Translation gives CASSLTSGGQETQYF.

In its sample, this clone was seen once. This rearrangement joins TRBV6-1 to TRBJ2-7; a weak D match, TRBD1 (6 bases). This CDR3 has 13 amino acids. V lost 8 bases and J lost 0, with 11 bases in between. The germline gives CDR1 MNHNS, CDR2 SASEGT. CDR3 coding DNA: TGTGCCAGCGAGAAGGACAGCTCCTACGAGCAGTACTTC. Residues: CASEKDSSYEQYF.

This clone was seen once. This rearrangement joins TRBV10-3 to TRBJ2-3, with D possibly TRBD1 on 7 matching bases. This CDR3 has 13 residues. From germline, CDR1 is ENHRY and CDR2 SYGVKD. Deletions cut 6 bases from V and 4 bases from J, with 11 bases between. The CDR3 bases are TGTGCCATCAGACAGGGGAGGCCAGATACGCAGTATTTT. Translated: CAIRQGRPDTQYF.

The J gene is TRBJ1-5, the V gene TRBV27, with D possibly being TRBD1 (5 bases). The CDR3 length is 16 residues. From germline, CDR1 is MNHEY and CDR2 SMNVEV (reference sequence). Trimming took off 5 bases at V and 3 bases at J, with 17 bases between the two ends. Written as DNA, the CDR3 is TGTGCCAGCAGTCAATACCCACAGGCAATCAATCAGCCCCAGCATTTT. Its protein is CASSQYPQAINQPQHF.

The V gene is TRBV1, the J gene TRBJ2-1; the table names TRBD2, a call not compared with the DNA. TRBV1 is deemed a pseudogene. The CDR3 totals 15 residues. CDR3 region: CTSSQLAGIRNEQFF. In DNA, the CDR3 is TGCACCAGCAGCCAGCTAGCGGGGATAAGGAATGAGCAGTTCTTC.